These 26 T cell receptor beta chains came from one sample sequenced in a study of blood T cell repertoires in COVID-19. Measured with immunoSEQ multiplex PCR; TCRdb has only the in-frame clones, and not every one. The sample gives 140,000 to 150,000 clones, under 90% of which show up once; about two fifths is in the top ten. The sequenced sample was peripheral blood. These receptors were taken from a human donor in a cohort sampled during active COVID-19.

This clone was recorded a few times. Written as DNA, the CDR3 is TGTGCCAGCAGACCGGACATAACTAATGAAAAACTGTTTTTT. It encodes CASRPDITNEKLFF. This rearrangement joins TRBV27 to TRBJ1-4, with D possibly being TRBD1 (5 bases). Germline CDR1 is MNHEY and CDR2 is SMNVEV (reference sequence). Trimming pared 6 bases from V and 1 base from J, leaving 9 bases between. The CDR3 totals 14 residues.

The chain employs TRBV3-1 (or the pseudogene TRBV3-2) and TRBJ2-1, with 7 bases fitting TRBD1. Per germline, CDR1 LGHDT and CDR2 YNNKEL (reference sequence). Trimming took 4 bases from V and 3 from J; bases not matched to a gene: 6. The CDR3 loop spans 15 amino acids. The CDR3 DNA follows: TGTGCCAGCAGCCGACGGGGACAGAACTACAATGAGCAGTTCTTC. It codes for CASSRRGQNYNEQFF.

The CDR3 here is CASTSRGGRGTEAFF. For the CDR3, the DNA is TGTGCCAGCACCTCCCGGGGGGGCAGGGGCACTGAAGCTTTCTTT. The rearrangement uses TRBV7-8 and TRBJ1-1, with a tentative D call TRBD1 (6 bases). The CDR3 has 15 amino acids. Germline loops: CDR1 SGHVS, CDR2 FQNEAQ. V dropped 7 bases and J dropped 4 bases, with 19 bases sitting between them. Full variable domain (missing parts from reference TRBV7-8 and TRBJ1-1): GAGVSQSPRYKVAKRGQDVALRCDPISGHVSLFWYQQALGQGPEFLTYFQNEAQLDKSGLPSDRFFAERPEGSVSTLKIQRTQQEDSAVYLCASTSRGGRGTEAFFGQGTRLTVV.

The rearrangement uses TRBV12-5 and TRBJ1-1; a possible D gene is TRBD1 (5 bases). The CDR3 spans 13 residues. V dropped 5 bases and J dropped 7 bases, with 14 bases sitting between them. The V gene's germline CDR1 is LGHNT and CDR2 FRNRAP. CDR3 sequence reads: CASGLSGGSEAFF. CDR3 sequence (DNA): TGTGCTAGTGGTCTCAGCGGGGGAAGTGAAGCTTTCTTT.

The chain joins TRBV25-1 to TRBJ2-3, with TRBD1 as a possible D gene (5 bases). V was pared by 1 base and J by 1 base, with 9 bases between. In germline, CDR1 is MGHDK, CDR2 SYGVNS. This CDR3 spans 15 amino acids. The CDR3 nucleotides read TGTGCCAGCAGTGAATCAGGGTACGGCACAGATACGCAGTATTTT. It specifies CASSESGYGTDTQYF. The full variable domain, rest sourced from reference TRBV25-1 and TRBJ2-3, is EADIYQTPRYLVIGTGKKITLECSQTMGHDKMYWYQQDPGMELHLIHYSYGVNSTEKGDLSSESTVSRIRTEHFPLTLESARPSHTSQYLCASSESGYGTDTQYFGPGTRLTVL.

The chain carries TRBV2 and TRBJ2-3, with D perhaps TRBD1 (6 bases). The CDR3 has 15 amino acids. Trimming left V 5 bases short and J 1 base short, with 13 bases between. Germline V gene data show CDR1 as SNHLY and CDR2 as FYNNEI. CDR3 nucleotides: TGTGCCAGCAGTAGACCGGGACAAGGCACAGATACGCAGTATTTT. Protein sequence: CASSRPGQGTDTQYF.

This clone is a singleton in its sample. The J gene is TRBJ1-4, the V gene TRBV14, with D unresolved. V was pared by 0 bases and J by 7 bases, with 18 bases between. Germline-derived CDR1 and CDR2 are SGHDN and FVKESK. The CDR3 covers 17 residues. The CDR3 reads CASSQEGKAGISEKLFF. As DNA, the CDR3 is TGTGCCAGCAGCCAAGAAGGAAAGGCAGGAATAAGTGAAAAACTGTTTTTT.

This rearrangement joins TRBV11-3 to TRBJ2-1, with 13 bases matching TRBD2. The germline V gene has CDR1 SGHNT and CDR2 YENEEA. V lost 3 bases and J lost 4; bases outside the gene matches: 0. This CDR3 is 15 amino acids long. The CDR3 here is CASSLGLAGYNEQFF. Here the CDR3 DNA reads TGTGCCAGCAGCTTGGGACTAGCGGGGTACAATGAGCAGTTCTTC.

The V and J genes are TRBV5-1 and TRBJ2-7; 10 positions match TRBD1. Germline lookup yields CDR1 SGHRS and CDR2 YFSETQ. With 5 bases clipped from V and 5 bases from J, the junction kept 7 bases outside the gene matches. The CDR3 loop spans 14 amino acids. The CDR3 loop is CASRLGTGENEQYF. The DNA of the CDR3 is TGCGCCAGCAGACTCGGGACAGGGGAAAACGAGCAGTACTTC.

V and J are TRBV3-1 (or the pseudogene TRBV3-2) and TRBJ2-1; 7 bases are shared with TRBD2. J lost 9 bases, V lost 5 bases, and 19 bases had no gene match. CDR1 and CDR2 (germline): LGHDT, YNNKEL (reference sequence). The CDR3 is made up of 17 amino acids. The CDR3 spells CASSTRTSLTYVGEQFF. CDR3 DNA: TGTGCCAGCAGCACACGGACTAGTCTAACGTACGTAGGTGAGCAGTTCTTC.

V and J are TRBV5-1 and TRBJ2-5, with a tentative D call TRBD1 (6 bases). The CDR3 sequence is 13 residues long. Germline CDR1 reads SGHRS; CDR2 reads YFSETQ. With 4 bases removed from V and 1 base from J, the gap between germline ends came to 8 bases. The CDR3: CASSRGSQETQYF. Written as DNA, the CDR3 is TGCGCCAGCAGCAGGGGGTCCCAAGAGACCCAGTACTTC.

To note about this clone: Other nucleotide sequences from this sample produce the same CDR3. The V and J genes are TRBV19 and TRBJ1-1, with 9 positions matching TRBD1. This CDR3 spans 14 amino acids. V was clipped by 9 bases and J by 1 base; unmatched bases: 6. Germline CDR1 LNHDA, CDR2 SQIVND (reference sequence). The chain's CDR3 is CARRQGVGNTEAFF. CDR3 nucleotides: TGTGCCAGGAGACAGGGGGTCGGGAACACTGAAGCTTTCTTT.

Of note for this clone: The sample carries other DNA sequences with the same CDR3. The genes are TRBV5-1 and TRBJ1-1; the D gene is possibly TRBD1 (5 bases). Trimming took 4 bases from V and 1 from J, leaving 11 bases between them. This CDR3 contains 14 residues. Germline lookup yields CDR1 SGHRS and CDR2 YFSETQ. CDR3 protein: CASSHPQGNTEAFF. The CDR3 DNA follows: TGCGCCAGCAGCCATCCGCAGGGGAACACTGAAGCTTTCTTT.

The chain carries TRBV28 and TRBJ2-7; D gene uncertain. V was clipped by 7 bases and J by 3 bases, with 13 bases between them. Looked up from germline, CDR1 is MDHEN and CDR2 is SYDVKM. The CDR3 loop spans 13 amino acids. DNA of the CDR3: TGTGCCAGCACCCAAGCCCCTTACTACGAGCAGTACTTC. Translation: CASTQAPYYEQYF.

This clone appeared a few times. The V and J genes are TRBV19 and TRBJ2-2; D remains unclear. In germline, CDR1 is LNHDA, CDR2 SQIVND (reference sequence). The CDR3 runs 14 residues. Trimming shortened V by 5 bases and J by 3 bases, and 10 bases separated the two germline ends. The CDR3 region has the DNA TGTGCCAGTAGTCTAAACGGTTACACCGGGGAGCTGTTTTTT. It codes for CASSLNGYTGELFF. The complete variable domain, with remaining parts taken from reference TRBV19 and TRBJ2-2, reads DGGITQSPKYLFRKEGQNVTLSCEQNLNHDAMYWYRQDPGQGLRLIYYSQIVNDFQKGDIAEGYSVSREKKESFPLTVTSAQKNPTAFYLCASSLNGYTGELFFGEGSRLTVL.

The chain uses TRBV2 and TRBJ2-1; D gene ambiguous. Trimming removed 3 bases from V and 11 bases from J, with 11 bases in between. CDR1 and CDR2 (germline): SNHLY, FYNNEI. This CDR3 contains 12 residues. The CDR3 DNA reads TGTGCCAGCAGTGACGACTTAACGAAGCAGTTCTTC. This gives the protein CASSDDLTKQFF.

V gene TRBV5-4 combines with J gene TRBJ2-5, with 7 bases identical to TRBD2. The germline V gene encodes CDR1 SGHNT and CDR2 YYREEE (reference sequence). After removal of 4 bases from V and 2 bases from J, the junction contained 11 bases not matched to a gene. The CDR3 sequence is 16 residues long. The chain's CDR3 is CASSPGGGNRQETQYF. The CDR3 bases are TGTGCCAGCAGCCCGGGGGGAGGGAACCGGCAAGAGACCCAGTACTTC.

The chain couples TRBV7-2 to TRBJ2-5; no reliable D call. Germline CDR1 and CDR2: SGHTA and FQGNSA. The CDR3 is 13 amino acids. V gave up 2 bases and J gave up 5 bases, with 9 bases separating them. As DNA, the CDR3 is TGTGCCAGCAGCTTAACTGGTTGGGAGACCCAGTACTTC. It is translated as CASSLTGWETQYF.

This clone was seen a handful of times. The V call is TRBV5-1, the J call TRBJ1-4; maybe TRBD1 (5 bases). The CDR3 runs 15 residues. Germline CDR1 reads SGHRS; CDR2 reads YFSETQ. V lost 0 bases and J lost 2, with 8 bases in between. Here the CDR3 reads CASSLEGATNEKLFF. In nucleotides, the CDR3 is TGCGCCAGCAGCTTGGAAGGGGCCACTAATGAAAAACTGTTTTTT.

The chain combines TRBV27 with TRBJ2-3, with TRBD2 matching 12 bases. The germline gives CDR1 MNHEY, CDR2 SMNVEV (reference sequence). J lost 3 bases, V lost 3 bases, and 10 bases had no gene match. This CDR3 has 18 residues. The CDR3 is CASSLVPLAGGRTDTQYF. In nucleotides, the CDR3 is TGTGCCAGCAGTTTGGTCCCACTAGCGGGGGGCCGTACAGATACGCAGTATTTT.

The CDR3 DNA follows: TGCGCCAGCAGCATAGGGACAGGTGAAGCTTTCTTT. Protein sequence: CASSIGTGEAFF. The chain has TRBV5-1 and TRBJ1-1; TRBD1 agrees at 8 bases. Germline V gives CDR1 SGHRS, CDR2 YFSETQ. Germline trimming cut 4 bases from V and 7 bases from J; bases unmatched to any gene: 3. The length of the CDR3 is 12 residues.

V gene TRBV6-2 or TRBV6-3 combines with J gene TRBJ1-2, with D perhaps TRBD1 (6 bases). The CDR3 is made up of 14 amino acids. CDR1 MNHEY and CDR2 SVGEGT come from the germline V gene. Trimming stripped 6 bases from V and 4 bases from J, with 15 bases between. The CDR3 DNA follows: TGTGCCAGCAGCCTATCCGACAGGATCTATGGCTACACCTTC. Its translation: CASSLSDRIYGYTF.

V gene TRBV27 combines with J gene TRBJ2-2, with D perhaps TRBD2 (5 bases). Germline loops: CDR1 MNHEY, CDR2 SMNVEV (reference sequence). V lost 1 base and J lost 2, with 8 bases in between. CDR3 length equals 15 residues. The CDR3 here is CASSLWTRNTGELFF. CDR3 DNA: TGTGCCAGCAGTTTATGGACTCGCAACACCGGGGAGCTGTTTTTT.

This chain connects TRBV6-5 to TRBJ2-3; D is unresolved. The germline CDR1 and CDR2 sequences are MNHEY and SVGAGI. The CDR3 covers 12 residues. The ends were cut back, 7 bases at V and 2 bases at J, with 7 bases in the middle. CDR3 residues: CASTINTDTQYF. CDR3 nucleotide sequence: TGTGCCAGCACTATCAACACAGATACGCAGTATTTT.

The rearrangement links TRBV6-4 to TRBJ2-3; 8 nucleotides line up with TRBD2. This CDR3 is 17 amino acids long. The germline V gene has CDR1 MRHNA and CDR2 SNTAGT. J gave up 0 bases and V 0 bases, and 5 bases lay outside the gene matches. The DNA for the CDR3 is TGTGCCAGCAGTGACTCGATGACGGGAGGGAGCACAGATACGCAGTATTTT. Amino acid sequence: CASSDSMTGGSTDTQYF.

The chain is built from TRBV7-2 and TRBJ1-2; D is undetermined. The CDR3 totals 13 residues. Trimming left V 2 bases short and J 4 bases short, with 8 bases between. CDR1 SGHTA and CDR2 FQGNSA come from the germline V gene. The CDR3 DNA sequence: TGTGCCAGCAGCTTACGGGTCAGCTATGGCTACACCTTC. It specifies CASSLRVSYGYTF.